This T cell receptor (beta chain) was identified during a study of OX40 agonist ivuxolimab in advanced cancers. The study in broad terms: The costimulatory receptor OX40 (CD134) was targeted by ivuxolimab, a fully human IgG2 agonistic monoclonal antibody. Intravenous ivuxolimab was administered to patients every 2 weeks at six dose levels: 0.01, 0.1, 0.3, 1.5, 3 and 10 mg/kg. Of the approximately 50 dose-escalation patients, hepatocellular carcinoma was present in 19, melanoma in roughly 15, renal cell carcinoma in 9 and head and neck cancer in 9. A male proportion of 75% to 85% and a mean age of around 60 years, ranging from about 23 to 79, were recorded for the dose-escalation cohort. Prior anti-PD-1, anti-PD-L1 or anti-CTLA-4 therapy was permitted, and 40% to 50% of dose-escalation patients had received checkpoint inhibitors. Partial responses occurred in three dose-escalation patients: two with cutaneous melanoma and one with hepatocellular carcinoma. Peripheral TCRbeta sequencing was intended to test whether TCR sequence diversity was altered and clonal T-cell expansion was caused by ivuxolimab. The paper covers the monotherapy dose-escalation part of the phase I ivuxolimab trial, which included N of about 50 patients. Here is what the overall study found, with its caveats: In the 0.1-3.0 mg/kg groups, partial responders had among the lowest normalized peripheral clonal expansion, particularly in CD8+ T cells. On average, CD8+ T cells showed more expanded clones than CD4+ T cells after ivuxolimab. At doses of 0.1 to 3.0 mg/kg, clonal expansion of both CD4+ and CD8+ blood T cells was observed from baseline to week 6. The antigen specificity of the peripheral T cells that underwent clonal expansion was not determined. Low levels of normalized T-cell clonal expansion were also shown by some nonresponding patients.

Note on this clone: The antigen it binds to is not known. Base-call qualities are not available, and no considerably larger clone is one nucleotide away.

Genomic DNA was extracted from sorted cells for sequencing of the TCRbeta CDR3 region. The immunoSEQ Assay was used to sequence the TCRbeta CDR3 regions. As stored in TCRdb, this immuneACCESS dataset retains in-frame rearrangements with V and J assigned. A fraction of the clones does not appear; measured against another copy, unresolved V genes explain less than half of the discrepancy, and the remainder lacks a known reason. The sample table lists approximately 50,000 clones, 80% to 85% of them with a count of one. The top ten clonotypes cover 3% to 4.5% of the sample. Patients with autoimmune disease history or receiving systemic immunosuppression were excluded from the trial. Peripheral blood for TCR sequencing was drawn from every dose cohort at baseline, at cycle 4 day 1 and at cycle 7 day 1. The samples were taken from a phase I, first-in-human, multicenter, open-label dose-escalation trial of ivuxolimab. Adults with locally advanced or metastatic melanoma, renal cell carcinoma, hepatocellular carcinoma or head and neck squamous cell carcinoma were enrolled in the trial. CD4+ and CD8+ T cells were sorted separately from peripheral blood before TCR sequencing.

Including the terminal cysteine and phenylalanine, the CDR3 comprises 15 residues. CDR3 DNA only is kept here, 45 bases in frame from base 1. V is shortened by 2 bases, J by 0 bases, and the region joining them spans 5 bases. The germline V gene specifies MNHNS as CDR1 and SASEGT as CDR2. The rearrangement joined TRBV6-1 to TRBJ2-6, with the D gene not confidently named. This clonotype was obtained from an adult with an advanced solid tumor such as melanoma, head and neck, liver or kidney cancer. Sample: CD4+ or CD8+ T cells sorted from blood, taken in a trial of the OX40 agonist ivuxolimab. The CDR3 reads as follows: CASSERHSGANVLTF. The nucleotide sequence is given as TGTGCCAGCAGTGAACGCCACTCTGGGGCCAACGTCCTGACTTTC.